A single sample gave rise to the 21 T cell receptor beta chains below, sequenced in a study of T cells in Graves' hyperthyroidism and ophthalmopathy. Amplified regions were TCR beta CDR3 sequences from RNA transcripts. In the first-round RT-PCR of the TCR CDR3, the HTBI primer set was used. One entry per CDR3 protein, called by TCRdb with MiXCR from the multiplex PCR reads. The sample has around 380,000 distinct CDR3 sequences, roughly 13% seen once; the top ten hold roughly 20%. The sequencing sample was made of blood. All receptors come from a man younger than 40 with Graves' hyperthyroidism that later progressed to Graves' ophthalmopathy.

This clonotype was seen ten or more times. This chain joins TRBV11-1 and TRBJ1-1, with D possibly TRBD1 on 5 matching bases. The CDR3 extends over 15 amino acids. Trimming cost V 0 bases and J 1 base, with 9 bases left between them. Germline-derived CDR1 and CDR2 are SGHAT and FQDESV (reference sequence). This CDR3 is CASSLAFGQNTEAFF. CDR3 bases: TGTGCCAGCAGCTTAGCGTTCGGACAGAACACTGAAGCTTTCTTT.

This clonotype turned up a few times. The chain combines TRBV5-1 with TRBJ2-5; D unclear. This CDR3 has 14 residues. V gave up 4 bases and J gave up 2 bases, with 12 bases separating them. Per germline, CDR1 SGHRS and CDR2 YFSETQ. CDR3 loop: CASSLGRTQETQYF. CDR3 nucleotide sequence: TGCGCCAGCAGCCTCGGACGGACGCAAGAGACCCAGTACTTC.

The chain has TRBV12-3 or TRBV12-4 and TRBJ2-5; D uncertain. V lost 2 bases and J lost 2, with 6 bases in between. This CDR3 is 13 amino acids long. The CDR3: CASSLTQQETQYF. The CDR3 DNA reads TGTGCCAGCAGTTTAACACAGCAAGAGACCCAGTACTTC.

This clonotype was counted at least ten times. V usage is TRBV28 and J usage is TRBJ1-3, with D unresolved. The CDR3 has 15 residues. From germline, CDR1 is MDHEN and CDR2 SYDVKM. The V and J ends lost 7 bases and 0 bases respectively, with 13 bases between them. The CDR3, as DNA: TGTGCCAGCAACCCTGCGGGCAGCTCTGGAAACACCATATATTTT. Its protein is CASNPAGSSGNTIYF.

There are many counts of this clonotype. The V and J genes are TRBV28 and TRBJ2-7, with 11 bases fitting TRBD1. The J segment lost 2 bases and the V segment lost 4 bases, leaving 7 bases of the junction unmatched. The CDR3 consists of 16 residues. Germline V gene sequence: CDR1 MDHEN, CDR2 SYDVKM. The CDR3: CASSSLPGQGAYEQYF. Written as DNA, the CDR3 is TGTGCCAGCAGTTCCCTCCCGGGACAGGGGGCCTACGAGCAGTACTTC.

This clonotype was found a few times. The chain uses TRBV7-9 and TRBJ2-7, with D possibly matching TRBD2 (7 bases). The V gene's germline CDR1 is SEHNR and CDR2 FQNEAQ (reference sequence). This CDR3 region has 14 residues. V was cut by 7 bases and J by 4 bases, with 17 bases left in between. The CDR3 DNA is TGTGCCAGCACCCCCTCCGGGGGGCCGTACGAGCAGTACTTC. It is translated as CASTPSGGPYEQYF.

This clonotype was observed many times. The chain carries TRBV28 and TRBJ1-1; TRBD1 might be the D (6 bases). The CDR3 has 13 residues. The germline CDR1 and CDR2 sequences are MDHEN and SYDVKM. With 5 bases removed from V and 6 bases from J, the gap between germline ends came to 13 bases. CDR3 in amino acids: CASSPRGVSEAFF. The CDR3 coding sequence is TGTGCCAGCAGTCCCAGGGGAGTATCTGAAGCTTTCTTT.

This clonotype came up many times. The chain joins TRBV11-2 to TRBJ2-1, with D tentatively TRBD1 or TRBD2 (6 bases each). Germline V gene data show CDR1 as SGHAT and CDR2 as FQNNGV. The CDR3 extends over 15 amino acids. Trimming removed 4 bases from V and 6 bases from J, with 16 bases in between. The CDR3 nucleotides read TGTGCCAGCAGCTCCAGGGGAGGACTATCCAATGAGCAGTTCTTC. Protein sequence: CASSSRGGLSNEQFF.

V is TRBV7-9 and J is TRBJ1-4, with 7 bases identical to TRBD1. Germline assignment: CDR1 SEHNR and CDR2 FQNEAQ (reference sequence). The CDR3 consists of 16 residues. V dropped 5 bases and J dropped 0; count of bases not matched to a gene: 6. In DNA, the CDR3 is TGTGCCAGCAGCCCCCCCACAGGGGCAACTAATGAAAAACTGTTTTTT. Its translation is CASSPPTGATNEKLFF.

This clonotype was observed at least ten times. The gene calls are TRBV28 and TRBJ1-6, with D perhaps TRBD1 (5 bases). The CDR3 spans 13 residues. Germline lookup yields CDR1 MDHEN and CDR2 SYDVKM. V lost 8 bases and J lost 7, with 12 bases in between. CDR3 loop: CASLGQPNSPLHF. CDR3 bases: TGTGCCAGCTTGGGGCAGCCGAATTCACCCCTCCACTTT.

The chain is built from TRBV30 and TRBJ2-1; D unresolved. Germline CDR1 reads GTSNPN; CDR2 reads SVGIG (reference sequence). V lost 0 bases and J 4 bases, leaving 7 bases between the germline ends. The CDR3 is made up of 13 amino acids. CDR3 sequence reads: CAWSVLLYNEQFF. Written as DNA, the CDR3 is TGTGCCTGGAGTGTACTTCTTTACAATGAGCAGTTCTTC.

This clonotype was observed many times. V and J are TRBV7-9 and TRBJ2-5; D is ambiguous. CDR1 SEHNR and CDR2 FQNEAQ come from the germline V gene (reference sequence). V gave up 6 bases and J gave up 5 bases, with 4 bases separating them. The CDR3 has 10 residues. The CDR3 is CASSLETQYF. The CDR3 region has the DNA TGTGCCAGCAGTCTTGAGACCCAGTACTTC.

Ten or more counts support this clonotype. The chain combines TRBV18 with TRBJ2-3, with a weak D call TRBD1 (6 bases). In germline, CDR1 is KGHSH, CDR2 LQKENI. The CDR3 length is 16 residues. V was pared by 0 bases and J by 1 base, with 11 bases between. CDR3 sequence: CASSPPTGYRTDTQYF. The CDR3 DNA sequence: TGTGCCAGCTCACCACCGACAGGTTACCGCACAGATACGCAGTATTTT. The entire variable domain, with the rest obtained from reference TRBV18 and TRBJ2-3, is as follows: NAGVMQNPRHLVRRRGQEARLRCSPMKGHSHVYWYRQLPEEGLKFMVYLQKENIIDESGMPKERFSAEFPKEGPSILRIQQVVRGDSAAYFCASSPPTGYRTDTQYFGPGTRLTVL.

This sequence joins TRBV7-6 and TRBJ2-7, with TRBD1 matching 8 bases. The CDR3 spans 14 residues. The J segment lost 7 bases and the V segment lost 5 bases, leaving 10 bases of the junction unmatched. Germline V gene sequence: CDR1 SGHVS, CDR2 FNYEAQ. CDR3 coding DNA: TGTGCCAGCAGCCAGGGGACAGGCCTCCGGGAGCAGTACTTC. It specifies CASSQGTGLREQYF.

This clonotype was counted many times. The chain joins TRBV7-9 to TRBJ2-5; D gene ambiguous. The CDR3 is made up of 15 amino acids. The germline V gene encodes CDR1 SEHNR and CDR2 FQNEAQ (reference sequence). V shed 7 bases and J shed 0 bases, with 15 bases lying between them. The CDR3 protein is CASTLVKQYQETQYF. CDR3 in DNA: TGTGCCAGCACACTCGTGAAACAGTACCAAGAGACCCAGTACTTC.

This clonotype was detected ten times or more. At one boundary the junction diverges from the germline segment, which might be a read error. V gene TRBV6-5 combines with J gene TRBJ1-4; 8 bases agree with TRBD1. The CDR3 has 15 residues. Germline CDR1 MNHEY, CDR2 SVGAGI. CDR3 protein: CASSYQGAVNGKLFF. CDR3 sequence (DNA): TGTGCCAGCAGTTACCAGGGGGCAGTTAATGGAAAACTGTTTTTT.

This clonotype was observed many times. This sequence joins TRBV19 and TRBJ1-5; 7 bases agree with TRBD1. Germline CDR1 reads LNHDA; CDR2 reads SQIVND (reference sequence). The V and J ends lost 3 bases and 1 base, in that order; junction bases with no gene match: 6. The CDR3 is made up of 16 amino acids. In DNA, the CDR3 is TGTGCCAGTAGTATTACAGGGGCGTTAAGCAATCAGCCCCAGCATTTT. This gives the protein CASSITGALSNQPQHF.

V usage is TRBV30 and J usage is TRBJ1-1; no reliable D call. With 4 bases removed from V and 8 bases from J, the gap between germline ends came to 11 bases. Germline V gene data show CDR1 as GTSNPN and CDR2 as SVGIG (reference sequence). The CDR3 sequence is 11 residues long. CDR3 amino acids: CAWTPGAEAFF. The DNA of the CDR3 is TGTGCCTGGACCCCAGGAGCAGAAGCTTTCTTT.

Many counts were recorded for this clonotype. The rearrangement joins TRBV6-5 to TRBJ1-2, with TRBD1 identical over 7 bases. V shed 0 bases, J shed 6 bases, and the junction held 10 bases outside the gene matches. This CDR3 spans 16 amino acids. CDR1 is MNHEY and CDR2 is SVGAGI in the germline V gene. The CDR3 DNA follows: TGTGCCAGCAGTTACTCCGGACAGGTCTCTGGAAATGGCTACACCTTC. This sequence encodes CASSYSGQVSGNGYTF.

This clonotype was observed at least ten times. The chain carries TRBV7-3 and TRBJ2-7; a possible D gene is TRBD1 (6 bases). The CDR3 is 14 amino acids. Germline loops: CDR1 SGHTA, CDR2 FQGTGA. The V end lost 4 bases, the J end lost 2 bases, and 12 bases lay between the germline ends. The CDR3 reads CASSSRGTPYEQYF. The DNA for the CDR3 is TGTGCCAGCAGCTCTAGAGGGACACCCTACGAGCAGTACTTC.

The V and J genes are TRBV25-1 and TRBJ1-5; the D gene is possibly TRBD1 (6 bases). Germline V lookup: CDR1 MGHDK, CDR2 SYGVNS. This CDR3 spans 15 amino acids. V lost 8 bases, J lost 3 bases, and 17 bases lay in between. The CDR3: CASRGAGSDNQPQHF. The CDR3 region has the DNA TGTGCCAGCCGGGGGGCAGGGAGTGACAATCAGCCCCAGCATTTT.